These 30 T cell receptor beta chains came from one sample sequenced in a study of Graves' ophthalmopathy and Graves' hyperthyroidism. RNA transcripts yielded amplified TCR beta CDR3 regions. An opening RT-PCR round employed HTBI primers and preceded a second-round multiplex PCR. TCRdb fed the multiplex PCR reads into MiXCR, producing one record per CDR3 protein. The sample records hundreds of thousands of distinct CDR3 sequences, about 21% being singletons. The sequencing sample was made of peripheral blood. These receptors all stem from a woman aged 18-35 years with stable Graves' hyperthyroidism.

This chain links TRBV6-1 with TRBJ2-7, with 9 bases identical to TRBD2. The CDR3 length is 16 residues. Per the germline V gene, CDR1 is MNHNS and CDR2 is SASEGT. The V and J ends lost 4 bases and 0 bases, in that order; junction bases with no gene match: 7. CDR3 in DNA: TGTGCCAGCAGTGTTCCGAGGACTAGCGCCTCCTACGAGCAGTACTTC. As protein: CASSVPRTSASYEQYF.

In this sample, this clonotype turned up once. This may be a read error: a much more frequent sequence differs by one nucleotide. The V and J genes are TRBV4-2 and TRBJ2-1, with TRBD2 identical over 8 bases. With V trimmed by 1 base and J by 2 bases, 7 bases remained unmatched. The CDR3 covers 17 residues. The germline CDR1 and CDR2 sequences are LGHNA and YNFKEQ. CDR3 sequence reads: CASSQVHSGDPYNEQFF. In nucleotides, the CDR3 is TGTGCCAGCAGCCAAGTCCATAGCGGGGATCCCTACAATGAGCAGTTCTTC.

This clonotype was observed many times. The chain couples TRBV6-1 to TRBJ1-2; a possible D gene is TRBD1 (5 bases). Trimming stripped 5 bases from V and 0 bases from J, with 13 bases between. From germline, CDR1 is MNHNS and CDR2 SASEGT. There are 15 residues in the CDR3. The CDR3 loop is CASSRQHNPNYGYTF. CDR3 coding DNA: TGTGCCAGCAGTCGACAGCACAACCCTAACTATGGCTACACCTTC.

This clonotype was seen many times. The CDR3 here is CASSLVPGNYGYTF. As DNA, the CDR3 is TGTGCCAGCAGCTTAGTACCGGGAAACTATGGCTACACCTTC. The genes are TRBV7-9 and TRBJ1-2; the D is unclear. Deletions cut 1 base from V and 2 bases from J, with 8 bases between. This CDR3 region has 14 residues. CDR1 SEHNR and CDR2 FQNEAQ come from the germline V gene (reference sequence).

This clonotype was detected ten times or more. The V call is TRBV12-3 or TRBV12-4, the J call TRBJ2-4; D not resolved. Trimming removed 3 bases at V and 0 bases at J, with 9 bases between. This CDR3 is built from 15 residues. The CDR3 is CASSLGRVAKNIQYF. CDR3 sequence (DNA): TGTGCCAGCAGTTTGGGAAGGGTAGCCAAAAACATTCAGTACTTC.

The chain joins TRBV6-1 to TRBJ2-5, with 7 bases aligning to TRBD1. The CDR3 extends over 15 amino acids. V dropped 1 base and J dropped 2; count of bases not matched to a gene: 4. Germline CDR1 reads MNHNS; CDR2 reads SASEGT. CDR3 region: CASSEGDSFQETQYF. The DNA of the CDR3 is TGTGCCAGCAGTGAAGGGGACAGCTTTCAAGAGACCCAGTACTTC.

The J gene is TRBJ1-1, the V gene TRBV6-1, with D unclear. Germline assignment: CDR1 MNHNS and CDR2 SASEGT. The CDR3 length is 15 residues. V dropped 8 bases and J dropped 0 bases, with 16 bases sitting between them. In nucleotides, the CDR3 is TGTGCCAGCTGTCGGGTTGGGCAGATGAACACTGAAGCTTTCTTT. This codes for CASCRVGQMNTEAFF.

CDR3 nucleotide sequence: TGTGCCAGCAGTCAACCGGGACAGGGACGGGCCCAGTACTTC. Translated: CASSQPGQGRAQYF. The chain is built from TRBV6-2 or TRBV6-3 and TRBJ2-5; TRBD1 agrees at 9 bases. CDR1 and CDR2 from the germline V gene are MNHEY and SVGEGT. With 5 bases clipped from V and 9 bases from J, the junction kept 10 bases outside the gene matches. This CDR3 spans 14 amino acids.

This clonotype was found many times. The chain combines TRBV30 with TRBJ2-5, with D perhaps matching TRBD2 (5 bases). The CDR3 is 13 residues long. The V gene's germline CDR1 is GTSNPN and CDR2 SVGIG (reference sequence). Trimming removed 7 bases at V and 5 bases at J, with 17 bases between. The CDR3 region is CASVFSSGETQYF. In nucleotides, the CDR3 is TGTGCCTCCGTTTTTAGTTCGGGGGAGACCCAGTACTTC. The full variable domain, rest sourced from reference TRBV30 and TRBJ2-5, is SQTIHQWPATLVQPVGSPLSLECTVEGTSNPNLYWYRQAAGRGLQLLFYSVGIGQISSEVPQNLSASRPQDRQFILSSKKLLLSDSGFYLCASVFSSGETQYFGPGTRLLVL.

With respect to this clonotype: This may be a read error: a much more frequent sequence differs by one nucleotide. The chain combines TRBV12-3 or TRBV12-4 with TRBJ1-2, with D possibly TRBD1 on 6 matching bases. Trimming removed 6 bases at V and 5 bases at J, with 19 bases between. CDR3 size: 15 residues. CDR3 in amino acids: CASSGSQGTVYGYTF. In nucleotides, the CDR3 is TGTGCCAGCAGCGGTTCCCAGGGGACTGTTTATGGCTACACCTTC.

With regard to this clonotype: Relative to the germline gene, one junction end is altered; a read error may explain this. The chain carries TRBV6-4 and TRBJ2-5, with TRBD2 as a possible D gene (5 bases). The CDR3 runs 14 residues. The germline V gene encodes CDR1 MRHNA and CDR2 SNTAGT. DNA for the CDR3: TGTGCCAGCAGTGACCGGCGGGTCCAAGAGACCAAGTACTTC. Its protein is CASSDRRVQETKYF.

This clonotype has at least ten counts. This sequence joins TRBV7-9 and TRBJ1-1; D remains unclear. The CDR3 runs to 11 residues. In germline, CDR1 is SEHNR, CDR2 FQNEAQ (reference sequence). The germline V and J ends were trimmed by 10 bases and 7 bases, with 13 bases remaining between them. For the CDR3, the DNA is TGTGCCACCTCGAGGCTGGATGAAGCTTTCTTT. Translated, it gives CATSRLDEAFF. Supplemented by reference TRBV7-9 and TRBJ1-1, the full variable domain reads DTGVSQNPRHKITKRGQNVTFRCDPISEHNRLYWYRQTLGQGPEFLTYFQNEAQLEKSRLLSDRFSAERPKGSFSTLEIQRTEQGDSAMYLCATSRLDEAFFGQGTRLTVV.

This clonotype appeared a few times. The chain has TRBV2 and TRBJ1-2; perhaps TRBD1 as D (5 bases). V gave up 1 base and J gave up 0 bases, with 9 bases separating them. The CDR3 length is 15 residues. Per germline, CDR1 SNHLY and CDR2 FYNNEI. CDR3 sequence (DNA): TGTGCCAGCAGTGAAGGGCAGGGAGCTAACTATGGCTACACCTTC. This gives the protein CASSEGQGANYGYTF.

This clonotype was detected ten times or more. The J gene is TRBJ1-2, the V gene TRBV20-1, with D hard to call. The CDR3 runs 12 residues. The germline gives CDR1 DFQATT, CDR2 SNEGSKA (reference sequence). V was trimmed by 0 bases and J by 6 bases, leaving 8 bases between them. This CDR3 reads CSARDRSDGYTF. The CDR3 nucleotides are TGCAGTGCTAGAGATCGGAGCGATGGCTACACCTTC.

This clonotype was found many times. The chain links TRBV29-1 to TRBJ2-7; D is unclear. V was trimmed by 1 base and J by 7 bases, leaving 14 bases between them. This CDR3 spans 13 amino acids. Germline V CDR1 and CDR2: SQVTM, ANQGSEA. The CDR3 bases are TGCAGCGTTGAAGTGGCGAGAGGTTGGGAGCAGTACTTC. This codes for CSVEVARGWEQYF.

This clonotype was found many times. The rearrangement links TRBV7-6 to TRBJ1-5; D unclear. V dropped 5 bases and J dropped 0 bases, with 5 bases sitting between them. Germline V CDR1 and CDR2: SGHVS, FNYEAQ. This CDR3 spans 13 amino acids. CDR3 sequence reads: CASSPDSNQPQHF. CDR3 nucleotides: TGTGCCAGCAGCCCGGATAGCAATCAGCCCCAGCATTTT.

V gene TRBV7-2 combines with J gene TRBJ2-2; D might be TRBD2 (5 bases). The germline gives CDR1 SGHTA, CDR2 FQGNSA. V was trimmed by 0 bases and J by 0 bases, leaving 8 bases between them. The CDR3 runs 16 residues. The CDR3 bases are TGTGCCAGCAGCTTAGCGGGAGCCCCGAACACCGGGGAGCTGTTTTTT. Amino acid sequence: CASSLAGAPNTGELFF.

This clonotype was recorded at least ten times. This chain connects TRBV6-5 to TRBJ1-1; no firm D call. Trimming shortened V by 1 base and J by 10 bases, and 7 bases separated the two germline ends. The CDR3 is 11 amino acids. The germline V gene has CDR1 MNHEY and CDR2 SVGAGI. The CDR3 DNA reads TGTGCCAGCAGTTACTTGGGGTTAGCTTTCTTT. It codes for CASSYLGLAFF.

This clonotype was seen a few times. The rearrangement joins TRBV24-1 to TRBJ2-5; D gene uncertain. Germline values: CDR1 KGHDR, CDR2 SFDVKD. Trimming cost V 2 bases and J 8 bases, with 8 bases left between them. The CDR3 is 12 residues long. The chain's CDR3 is CATSDSKVTQYF. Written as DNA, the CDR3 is TGTGCCACCAGTGATTCCAAGGTCACCCAGTACTTC.

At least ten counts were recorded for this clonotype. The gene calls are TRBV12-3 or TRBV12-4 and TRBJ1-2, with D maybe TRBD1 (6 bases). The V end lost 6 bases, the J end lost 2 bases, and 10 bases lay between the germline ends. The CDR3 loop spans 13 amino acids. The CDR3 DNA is TGTGCCAGCAGGCGGGGGCCGAACTATGGCTACACCTTC. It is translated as CASRRGPNYGYTF.

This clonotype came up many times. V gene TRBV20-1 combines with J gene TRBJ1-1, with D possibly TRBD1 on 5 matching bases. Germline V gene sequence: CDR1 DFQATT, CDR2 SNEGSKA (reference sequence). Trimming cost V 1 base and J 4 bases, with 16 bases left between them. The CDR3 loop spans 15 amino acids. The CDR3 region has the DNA TGCAGTGCTAGAGTTCCCGGGGGAACGGGCACTGAAGCTTTCTTT. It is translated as CSARVPGGTGTEAFF.

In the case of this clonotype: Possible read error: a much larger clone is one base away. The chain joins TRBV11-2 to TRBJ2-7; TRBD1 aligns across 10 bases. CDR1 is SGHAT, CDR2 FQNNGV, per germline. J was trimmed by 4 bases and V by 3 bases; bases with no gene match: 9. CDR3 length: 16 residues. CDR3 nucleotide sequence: TGTGCCAGCAGCTTGGAGGGGACAGGGGAGCGGTACGAGCAGTACTTC. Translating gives CASSLEGTGERYEQYF.

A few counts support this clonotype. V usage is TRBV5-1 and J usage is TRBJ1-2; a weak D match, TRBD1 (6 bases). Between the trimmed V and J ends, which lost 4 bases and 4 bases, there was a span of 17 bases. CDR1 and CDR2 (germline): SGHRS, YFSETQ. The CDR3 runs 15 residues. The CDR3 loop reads CASSLSTGRTYGYTF. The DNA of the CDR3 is TGCGCCAGCAGCCTCTCAACAGGGCGAACCTATGGCTACACCTTC.

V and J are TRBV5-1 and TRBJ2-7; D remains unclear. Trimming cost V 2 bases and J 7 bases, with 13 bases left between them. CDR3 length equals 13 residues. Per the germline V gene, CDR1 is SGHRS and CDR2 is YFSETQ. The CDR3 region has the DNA TGCGCCAGCAGCTTTGGTCAAGGAGAAGAGCAGTACTTC. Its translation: CASSFGQGEEQYF.

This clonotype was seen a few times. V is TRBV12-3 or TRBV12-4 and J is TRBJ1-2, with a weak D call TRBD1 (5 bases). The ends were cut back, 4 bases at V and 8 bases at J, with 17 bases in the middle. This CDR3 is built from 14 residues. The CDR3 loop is CASSWGVSPDGYTF. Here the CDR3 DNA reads TGTGCCAGCAGTTGGGGGGTCAGTCCGGACGGCTACACCTTC.

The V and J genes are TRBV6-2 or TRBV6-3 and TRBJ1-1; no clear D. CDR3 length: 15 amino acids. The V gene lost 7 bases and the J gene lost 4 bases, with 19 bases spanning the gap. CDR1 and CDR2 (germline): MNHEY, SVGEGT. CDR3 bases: TGTGCCAGCACTCGAACTATGGTACCTGCCACTGAAGCTTTCTTT. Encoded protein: CASTRTMVPATEAFF.

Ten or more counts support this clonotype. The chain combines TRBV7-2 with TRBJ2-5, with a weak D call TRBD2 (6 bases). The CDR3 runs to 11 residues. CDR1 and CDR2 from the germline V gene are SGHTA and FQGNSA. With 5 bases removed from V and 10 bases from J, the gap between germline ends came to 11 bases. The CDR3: CASSQRGGQYF. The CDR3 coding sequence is TGTGCCAGCAGCCAGAGGGGAGGCCAGTACTTC.

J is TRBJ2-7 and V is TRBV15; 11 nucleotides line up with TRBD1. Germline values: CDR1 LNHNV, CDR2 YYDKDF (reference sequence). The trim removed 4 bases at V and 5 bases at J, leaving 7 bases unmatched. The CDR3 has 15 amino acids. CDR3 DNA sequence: TGTGCCACCAGCACCGGACAGGGGGCTTTCCACGAGCAGTACTTC. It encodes CATSTGQGAFHEQYF.

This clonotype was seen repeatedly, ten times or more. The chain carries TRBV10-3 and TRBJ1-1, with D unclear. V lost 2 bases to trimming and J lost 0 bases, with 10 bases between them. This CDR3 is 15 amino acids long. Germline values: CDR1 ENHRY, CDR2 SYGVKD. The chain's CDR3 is CAISEPDGLNTEAFF. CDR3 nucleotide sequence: TGTGCCATCAGTGAGCCGGACGGATTGAACACTGAAGCTTTCTTT.

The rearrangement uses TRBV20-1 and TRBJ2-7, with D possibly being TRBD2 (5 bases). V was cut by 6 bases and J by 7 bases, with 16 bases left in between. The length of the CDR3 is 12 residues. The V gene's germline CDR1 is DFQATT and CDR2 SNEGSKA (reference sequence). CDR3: CSARGLRREQYF. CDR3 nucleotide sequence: TGCAGTGCGCGCGGACTCCGCCGGGAGCAGTACTTC.